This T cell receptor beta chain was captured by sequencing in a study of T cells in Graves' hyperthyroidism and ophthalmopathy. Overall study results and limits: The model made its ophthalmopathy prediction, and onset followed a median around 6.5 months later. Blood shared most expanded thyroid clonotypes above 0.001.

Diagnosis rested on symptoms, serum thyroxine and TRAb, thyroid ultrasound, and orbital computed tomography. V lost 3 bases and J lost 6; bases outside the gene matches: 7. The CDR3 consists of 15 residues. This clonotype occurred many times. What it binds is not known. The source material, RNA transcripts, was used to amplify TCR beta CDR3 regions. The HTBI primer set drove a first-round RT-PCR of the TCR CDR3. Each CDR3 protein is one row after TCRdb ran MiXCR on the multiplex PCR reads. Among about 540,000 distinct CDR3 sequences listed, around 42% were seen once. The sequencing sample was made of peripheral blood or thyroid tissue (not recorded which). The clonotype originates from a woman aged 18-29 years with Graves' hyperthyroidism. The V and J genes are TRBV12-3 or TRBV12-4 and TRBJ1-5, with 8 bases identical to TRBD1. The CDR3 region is CASSFGRGQAQPQHF. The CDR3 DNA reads TGTGCCAGCAGTTTTGGCAGGGGGCAGGCTCAGCCCCAGCATTTT.